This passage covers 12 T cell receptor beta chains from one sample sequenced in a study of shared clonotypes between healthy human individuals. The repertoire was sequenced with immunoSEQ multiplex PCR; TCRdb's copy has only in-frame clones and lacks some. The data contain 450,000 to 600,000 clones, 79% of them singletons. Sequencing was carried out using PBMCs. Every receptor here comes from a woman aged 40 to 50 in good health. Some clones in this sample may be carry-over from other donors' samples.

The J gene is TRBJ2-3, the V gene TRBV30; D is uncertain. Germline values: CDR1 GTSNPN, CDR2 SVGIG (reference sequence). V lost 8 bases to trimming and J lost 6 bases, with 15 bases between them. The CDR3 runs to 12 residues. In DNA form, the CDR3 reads TGTGCCCTGGGTAGAAGGGTGGATACGCAGTATTTT. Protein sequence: CALGRRVDTQYF.

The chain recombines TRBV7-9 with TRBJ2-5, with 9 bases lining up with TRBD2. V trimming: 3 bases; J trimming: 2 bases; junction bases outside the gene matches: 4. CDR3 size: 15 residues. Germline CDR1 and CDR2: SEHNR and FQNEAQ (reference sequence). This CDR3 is CASSLKLAGQETQYF. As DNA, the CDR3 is TGTGCCAGCAGCTTGAAGCTAGCGGGGCAAGAGACCCAGTACTTC.

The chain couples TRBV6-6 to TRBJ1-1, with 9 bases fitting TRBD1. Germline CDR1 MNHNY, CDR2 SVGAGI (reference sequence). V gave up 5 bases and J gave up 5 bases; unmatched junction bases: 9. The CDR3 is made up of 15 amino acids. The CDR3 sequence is CASSRPGQGGTEAFF. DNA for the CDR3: TGTGCCAGCAGTCGACCGGGACAGGGAGGGACTGAAGCTTTCTTT.

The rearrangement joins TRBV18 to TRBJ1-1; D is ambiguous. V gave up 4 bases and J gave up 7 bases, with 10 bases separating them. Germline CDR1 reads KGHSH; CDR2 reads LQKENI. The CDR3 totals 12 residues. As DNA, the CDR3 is TGTGCCAGCTCACGGGAGAGCGGTGAAGCTTTCTTT. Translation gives CASSRESGEAFF.

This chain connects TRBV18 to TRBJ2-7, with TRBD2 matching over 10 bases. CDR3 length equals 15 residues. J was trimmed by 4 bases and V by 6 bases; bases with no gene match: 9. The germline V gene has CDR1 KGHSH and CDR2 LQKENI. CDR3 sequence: CASSRAGGGNYEQYF. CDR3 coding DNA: TGTGCCAGCTCCCGAGCGGGAGGGGGGAATTACGAGCAGTACTTC.

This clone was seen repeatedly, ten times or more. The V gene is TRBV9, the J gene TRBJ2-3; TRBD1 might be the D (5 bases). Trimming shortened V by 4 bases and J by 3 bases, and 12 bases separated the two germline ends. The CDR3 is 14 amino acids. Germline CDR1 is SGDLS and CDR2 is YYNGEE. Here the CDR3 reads CASSKPGITDTQYF. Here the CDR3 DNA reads TGTGCCAGCAGCAAGCCAGGGATTACAGATACGCAGTATTTT.

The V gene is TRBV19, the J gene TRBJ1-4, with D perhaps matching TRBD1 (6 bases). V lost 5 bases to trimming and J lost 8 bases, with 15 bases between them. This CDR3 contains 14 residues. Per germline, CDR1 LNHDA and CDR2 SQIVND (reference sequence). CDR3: CASSVGGSREKLFF. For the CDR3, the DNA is TGTGCCAGTAGTGTCGGGGGCAGTCGGGAAAAACTGTTTTTT.

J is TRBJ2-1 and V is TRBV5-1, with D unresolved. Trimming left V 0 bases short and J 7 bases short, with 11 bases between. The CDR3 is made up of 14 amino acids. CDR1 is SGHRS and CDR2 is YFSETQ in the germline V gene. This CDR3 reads CASSLDLGANEQFF. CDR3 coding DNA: TGCGCCAGCAGCTTGGATCTAGGCGCGAATGAGCAGTTCTTC.

The CDR3, as DNA: TGTGCCAGCAGTCCGCACAGGGATGGGGAGACCCAGTACTTC. It yields the protein CASSPHRDGETQYF. V and J are TRBV28 and TRBJ2-5; D perhaps matches TRBD1 (6 bases). V lost 5 bases and J lost 5, with 15 bases in between. Germline V lookup: CDR1 MDHEN, CDR2 SYDVKM. The CDR3 is made up of 14 amino acids.

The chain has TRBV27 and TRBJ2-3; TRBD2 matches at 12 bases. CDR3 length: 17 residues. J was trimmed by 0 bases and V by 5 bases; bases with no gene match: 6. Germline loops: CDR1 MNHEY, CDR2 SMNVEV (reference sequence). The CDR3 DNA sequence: TGTGCCAGCAGTCCCGGGACTAGCGGGCCTAGCACAGATACGCAGTATTTT. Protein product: CASSPGTSGPSTDTQYF.

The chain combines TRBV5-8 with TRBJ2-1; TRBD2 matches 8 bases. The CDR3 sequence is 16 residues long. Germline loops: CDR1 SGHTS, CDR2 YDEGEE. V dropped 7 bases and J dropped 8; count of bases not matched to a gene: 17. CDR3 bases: TGTGCCAGCCCCTTTACCCGGACTAGCATTGGGCATGAGCAGTTCTTC. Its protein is CASPFTRTSIGHEQFF.

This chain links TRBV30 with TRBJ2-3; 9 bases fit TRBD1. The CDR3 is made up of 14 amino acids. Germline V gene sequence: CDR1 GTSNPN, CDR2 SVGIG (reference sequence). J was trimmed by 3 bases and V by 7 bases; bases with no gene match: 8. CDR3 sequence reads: CALNGDRETDTQYF. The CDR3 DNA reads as TGTGCCTTGAATGGGGACAGGGAAACAGATACGCAGTATTTT.